This T cell receptor beta chain stems from a study of immune heterogeneity within non-small cell lung tumors. Multiplex PCR relied on 32 V and 13 J primers to amplify TCR beta CDR3. MiXCR was run by TCRdb on the multiplex PCR reads, yielding one entry per CDR3 protein. In the table there are 3,000 or so distinct CDR3 sequences, 17% of which are singletons. This clonotype has only a few counts. The template for each sample was around 600 ng of genomic DNA, which had been extracted from bulk tumor tissue. Several biopsies per primary tumor were taken during surgery, spaced as far apart as possible. Enrolled patients presented with newly diagnosed, previously untreated non-small cell lung cancer and underwent curative surgery. CDR1 and CDR2 from the germline V gene are MDHEN and SYDVKM. V shed 4 bases and J 7 bases; nucleotides not matched to a gene: 16. CDR3 length: 17 amino acids.

V usage is TRBV28 and J usage is TRBJ2-1; the match to TRBD2 covers 7 bases. Source material: lung tumor tissue. This receptor was identified in a man between 50 and 59 years old with non-small cell lung cancer. CDR3 DNA sequence: TGTGCCAGCAGTTCCTATTTAGCGGCGGGGGTTCGGAATGAGCAGTTCTTC. As protein: CASSSYLAAGVRNEQFF.